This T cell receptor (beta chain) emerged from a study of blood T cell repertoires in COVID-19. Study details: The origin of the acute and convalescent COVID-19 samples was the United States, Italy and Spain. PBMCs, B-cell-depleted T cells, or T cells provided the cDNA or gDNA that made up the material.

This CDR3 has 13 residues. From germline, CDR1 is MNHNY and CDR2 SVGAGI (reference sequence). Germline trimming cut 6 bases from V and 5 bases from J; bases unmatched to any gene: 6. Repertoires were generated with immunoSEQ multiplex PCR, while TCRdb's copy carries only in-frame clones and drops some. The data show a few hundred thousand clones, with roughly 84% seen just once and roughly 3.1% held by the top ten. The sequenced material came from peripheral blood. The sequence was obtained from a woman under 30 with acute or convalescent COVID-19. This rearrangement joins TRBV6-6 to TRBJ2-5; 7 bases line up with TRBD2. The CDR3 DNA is TGTGCCAGCAGGCGGGAGTGGGGGGAGACCCAGTACTTC. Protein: CASRREWGETQYF.